The rows below give T cell receptor beta chains drawn from one sample of a study of naive and memory T cell subsets. A single record per CDR3 protein comes from TCRdb applying MiXCR to the 5' RACE reads. The sample carries about 48,000 distinct CDR3 sequences, 4.7% recorded once. All receptors come from a female donor in good health. Each CDR3 is given with its conserved first and last residue. D genes are given only for firm matches. Clone sizes are given selectively: once, few, many, or a class where the clone is expanded.

v_gene,j_gene,d_gene,abundance,CDR3nt,CDR3aa
TRBV7-9,TRBJ2-7,TRBD2,many,TGTGCCAGCAGCTTGTCCGGGGGGGCCTACGAGCAGTACTTC,CASSLSGGAYEQYF
TRBV9,TRBJ2-7,TRBD1,few,TGTGCCAGCAGCGTAGACATTGGGACCCCTGGGACAGGGTCCTACGAGCAGTACTTC,CASSVDIGTPGTGSYEQYF
TRBV5-1,TRBJ1-2,TRBD1,many,TGCGCCAGCAGCTCGGATGACAGGGCGGGCTACACCTTC,CASSSDDRAGYTF
TRBV18,TRBJ1-1,TRBD1,many,TGTGCCAGCTTAAAAGGGAGTGGGACAGTAGAGTACGGGAACACTGAAGCTTTCTTT,CASLKGSGTVEYGNTEAFF
TRBV2,TRBJ2-6,-,many,TGTGCCAGCAGCCGAACAGGGAGTGGGGCCAACGTCCTGACTTTC,CASSRTGSGANVLTF
TRBV6-1,TRBJ2-1,TRBD2,many,TGTAGGGCGGGACTAGCTGAGAATGAGCAGTTCTTC,CRAGLAENEQFF
TRBV9,TRBJ2-2,-,many,TGTGCCAGCAGCTCTGCCAACACCGGGGAGCTGTTTTTT,CASSSANTGELFF
TRBV6-7,TRBJ2-1,TRBD2,many,TGTGCCAGCAGTTACGCGGGAGGATCACACAATGAGCAGTTCTTC,CASSYAGGSHNEQFF
TRBV6-7,TRBJ2-7,TRBD2,few,TGTGCCAGCATTTGGGGAGGGGCCCCCTACGAGCAGTACTTC,CASIWGGAPYEQYF
TRBV29-1,TRBJ2-2,-,many,TGCAGCGTTGAATCGGGCGGGGTGAACACCGGGGAGCTGTTTTTT,CSVESGGVNTGELFF
TRBV13,TRBJ2-1,TRBD2,-,TGTGCCAGCAGCTTTGTCAGGGGCGGGCTAGCGGGAGAAAAGTTCCACAATGAGCAGTTCTTC,CASSFVRGGLAGEKFHNEQFF
TRBV7-8,TRBJ2-5,-,many,TGTGCCAGCAGCTCTGAGGGTATCGGGAGTCGCCAAGAGACCCAGTACTTC,CASSSEGIGSRQETQYF
TRBV20-1,TRBJ2-3,-,many,TGCAGTGCTAGAGGACCTCTTCTCGGGGATGGTTATACGCAGTATTTT,CSARGPLLGDGYTQYF
TRBV5-5,TRBJ2-5,-,medium-sized,TGTGCCAGCAGCTTGTCGACAGCCCAAGAGACCCAGTACTTC,CASSLSTAQETQYF
TRBV7-3,TRBJ2-3,TRBD2,many,TGTGCCAGCAGCTCCTTAAGGGGTAGCGGGAGCACAGATACGCAGTATTTT,CASSSLRGSGSTDTQYF
TRBV18,TRBJ2-7,-,many,TGTGCCAGCTCACCCGGCGACTCGCTCACCTACGAGCAGTACTTC,CASSPGDSLTYEQYF
TRBV7-2,TRBJ2-7,TRBD2,many,TGTGCCAGCAGCTCGAGACTAGCGGGCCAACACGAGCAGTACTTC,CASSSRLAGQHEQYF
TRBV5-1,TRBJ2-3,-,many,TGCGCCAGCAGCTTAGGGTTCCCAGATACGCAGTATTTT,CASSLGFPDTQYF
TRBV6-1,TRBJ1-6,-,-,TGTGCCAGCAGTGAACCCAGGGGAAATTCACCCCTCCACTTT,CASSEPRGNSPLHF
TRBV7-2,TRBJ1-3,-,few,TGTGCCAGCAGCTTTTTCCCTGGATCTTCAGGTGGAAACACCATATATTTT,CASSFFPGSSGGNTIYF
TRBV27,TRBJ2-7,TRBD2,many,TGTGCCAGCAGATCTAGCGGAACCTACGAGCAGTACTTC,CASRSSGTYEQYF
TRBV28,TRBJ1-3,-,many,TGTGCCAGCAGTCCCTCAGGGGACTTGGCTGGAAACACCATATATTTT,CASSPSGDLAGNTIYF
TRBV28,TRBJ1-6,-,many,TGTGCCAGCAGTCTCCCCGGAGGTCAGGGATCACCCCTCCACTTT,CASSLPGGQGSPLHF
TRBV7-6,TRBJ2-5,-,many,TGTGCCAGCAGCTTACGCGTTTCGCAACTCCAAGAGACCCAGTACTTC,CASSLRVSQLQETQYF
TRBV25-1,TRBJ2-7,-,many,TGTGCCAGCAGGGACGCGTACGAGCAGTACTTC,CASRDAYEQYF
TRBV9,TRBJ2-7,-,many,TGTGCCAGCAGCGTAGGACTGGGGGCCTCATCCTACGAGCAGTACTTC,CASSVGLGASSYEQYF
TRBV11-1,TRBJ2-7,TRBD2,many,TGTGCCAGCAGCCCGGGACTAGCGGACTACGAGCAGTACTTC,CASSPGLADYEQYF
TRBV11-1,TRBJ1-1,-,many,TGTGCCAGCAGCTTTGGTGCTGAAGCTTTCTTT,CASSFGAEAFF
TRBV28,TRBJ2-7,TRBD1,few,TGTGCCAGCAGTCGCCGGGACAGGGTTGGCGAGCAGTACTTC,CASSRRDRVGEQYF
TRBV6-1,TRBJ1-5,TRBD1,many,TGTGCCAGCAGTGAAAATCCCGGGCAGGGGGATCAGCCCCAGCATTTT,CASSENPGQGDQPQHF
TRBV28,TRBJ2-1,-,many,TGTGCCAGCAATGACAGGTATTCCTACAATGAGCAGTTCTTC,CASNDRYSYNEQFF
TRBV12-3/TRBV12-4,TRBJ2-1,-,many,TGTGCCAGCAGTGGGGGGAGAGTCAATGAGCAGTTCTTC,CASSGGRVNEQFF